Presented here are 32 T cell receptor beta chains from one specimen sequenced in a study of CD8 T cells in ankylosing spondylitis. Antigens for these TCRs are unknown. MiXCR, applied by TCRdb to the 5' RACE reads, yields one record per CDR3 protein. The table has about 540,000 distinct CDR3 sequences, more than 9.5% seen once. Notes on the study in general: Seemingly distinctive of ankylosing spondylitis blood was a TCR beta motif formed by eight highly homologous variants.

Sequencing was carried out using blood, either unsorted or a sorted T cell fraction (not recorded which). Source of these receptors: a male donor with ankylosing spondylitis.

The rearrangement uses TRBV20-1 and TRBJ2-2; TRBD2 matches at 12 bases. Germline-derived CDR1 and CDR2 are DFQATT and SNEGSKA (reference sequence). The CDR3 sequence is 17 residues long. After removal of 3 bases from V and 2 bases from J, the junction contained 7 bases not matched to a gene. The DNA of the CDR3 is TGCAGTGCTAGGACTAGCGGGAGAGGAGTAAACACCGGGGAGCTGTTTTTT. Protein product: CSARTSGRGVNTGELFF.

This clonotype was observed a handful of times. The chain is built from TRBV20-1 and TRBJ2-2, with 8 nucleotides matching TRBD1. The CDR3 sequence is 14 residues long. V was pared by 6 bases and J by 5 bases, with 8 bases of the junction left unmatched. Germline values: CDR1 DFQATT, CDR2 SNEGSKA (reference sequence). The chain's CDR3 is CSARDRLKTGELFF. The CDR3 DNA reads TGCAGTGCAAGGGACAGGCTTAAGACCGGGGAGCTGTTTTTT.

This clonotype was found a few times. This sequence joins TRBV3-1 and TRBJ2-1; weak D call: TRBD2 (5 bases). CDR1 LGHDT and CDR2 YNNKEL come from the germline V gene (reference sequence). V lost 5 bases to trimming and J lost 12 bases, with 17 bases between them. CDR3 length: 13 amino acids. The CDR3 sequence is CASSASTRVRQFF. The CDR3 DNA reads TGTGCCAGCAGCGCATCCACGAGGGTTCGGCAGTTCTTC.

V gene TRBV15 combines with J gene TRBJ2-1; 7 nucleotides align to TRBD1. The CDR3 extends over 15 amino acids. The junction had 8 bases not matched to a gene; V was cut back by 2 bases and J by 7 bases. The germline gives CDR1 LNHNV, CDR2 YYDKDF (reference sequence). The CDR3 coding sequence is TGTGCCACCAGCAGACAACGGACAGGTGTAAATGAGCAGTTCTTC. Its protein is CATSRQRTGVNEQFF.

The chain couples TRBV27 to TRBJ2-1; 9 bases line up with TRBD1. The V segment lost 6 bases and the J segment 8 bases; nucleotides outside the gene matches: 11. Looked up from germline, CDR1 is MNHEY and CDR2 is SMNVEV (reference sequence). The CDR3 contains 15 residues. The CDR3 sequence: CASSRRDRVVDEQFF. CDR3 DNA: TGTGCCAGCAGCCGCCGGGACAGGGTGGTCGATGAGCAGTTCTTC.

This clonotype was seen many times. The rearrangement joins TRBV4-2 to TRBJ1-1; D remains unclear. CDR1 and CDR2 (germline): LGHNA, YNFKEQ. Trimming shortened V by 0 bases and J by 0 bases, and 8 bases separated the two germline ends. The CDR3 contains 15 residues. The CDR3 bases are TGTGCCAGCAGCCAAGATTTGGGATTGAACACTGAAGCTTTCTTT. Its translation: CASSQDLGLNTEAFF.

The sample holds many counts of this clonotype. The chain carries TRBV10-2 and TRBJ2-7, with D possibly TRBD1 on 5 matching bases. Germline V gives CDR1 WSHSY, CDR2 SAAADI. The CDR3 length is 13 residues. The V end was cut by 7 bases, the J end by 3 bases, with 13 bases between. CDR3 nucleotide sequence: TGCGCCAGCAAGTCAGGGCCTCGCTACGAGCAGTACGTC. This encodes CASKSGPRYEQYV.

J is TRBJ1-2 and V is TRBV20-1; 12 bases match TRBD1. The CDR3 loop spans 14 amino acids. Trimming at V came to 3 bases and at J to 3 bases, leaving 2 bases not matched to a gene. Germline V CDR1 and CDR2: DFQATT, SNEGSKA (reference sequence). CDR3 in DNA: TGCAGTGCTAGCGGGACAGGGGGCTACTATGGCTACACCTTC. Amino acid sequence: CSASGTGGYYGYTF.

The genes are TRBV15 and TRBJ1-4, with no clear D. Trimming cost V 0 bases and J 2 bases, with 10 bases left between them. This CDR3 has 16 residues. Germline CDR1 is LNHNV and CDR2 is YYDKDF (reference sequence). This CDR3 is CATSREGISTNEKLFF. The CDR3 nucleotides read TGTGCCACCAGCAGAGAAGGGATTAGTACTAATGAAAAACTGTTTTTT.

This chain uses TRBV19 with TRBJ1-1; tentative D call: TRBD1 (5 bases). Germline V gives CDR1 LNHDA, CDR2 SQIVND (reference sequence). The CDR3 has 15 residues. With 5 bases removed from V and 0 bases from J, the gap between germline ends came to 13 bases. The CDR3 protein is CASSGIWGVNTEAFF. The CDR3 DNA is TGTGCCAGTAGTGGTATTTGGGGGGTGAACACTGAAGCTTTCTTT. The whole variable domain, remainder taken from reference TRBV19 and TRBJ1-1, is DGGITQSPKYLFRKEGQNVTLSCEQNLNHDAMYWYRQDPGQGLRLIYYSQIVNDFQKGDIAEGYSVSREKKESFPLTVTSAQKNPTAFYLCASSGIWGVNTEAFFGQGTRLTVV.

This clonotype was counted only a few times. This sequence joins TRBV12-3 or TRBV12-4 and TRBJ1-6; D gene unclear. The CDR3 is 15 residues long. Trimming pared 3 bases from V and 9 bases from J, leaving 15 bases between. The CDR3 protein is CASSFGQVSGSPLHF. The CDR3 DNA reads TGTGCCAGCAGTTTCGGCCAGGTCAGCGGTTCACCCCTCCACTTT.

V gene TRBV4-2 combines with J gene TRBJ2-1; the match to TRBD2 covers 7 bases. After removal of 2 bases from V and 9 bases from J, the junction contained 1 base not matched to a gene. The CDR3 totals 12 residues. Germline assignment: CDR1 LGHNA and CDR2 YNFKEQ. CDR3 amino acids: CASSQWEGEQFF. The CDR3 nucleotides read TGTGCCAGCAGCCAATGGGAGGGTGAGCAGTTCTTC.

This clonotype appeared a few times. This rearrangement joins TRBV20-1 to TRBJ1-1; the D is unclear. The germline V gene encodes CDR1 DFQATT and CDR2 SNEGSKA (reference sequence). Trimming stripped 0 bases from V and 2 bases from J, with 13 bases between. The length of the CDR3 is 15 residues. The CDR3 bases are TGCAGTGCTAGAGATCCTCGGAGATCCAACACTGAAGCTTTCTTT. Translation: CSARDPRRSNTEAFF.

CDR3 in amino acids: CASSTGTRGTDTQYF. The DNA for the CDR3 is TGTGCCAGCAGTACGGGGACTAGAGGCACAGATACGCAGTATTTT. This sequence joins TRBV12-3 or TRBV12-4 and TRBJ2-3; 8 positions match TRBD2. V lost 5 bases to trimming and J lost 1 base; unmatched junction nucleotides: 5. The CDR3 extends over 15 amino acids.

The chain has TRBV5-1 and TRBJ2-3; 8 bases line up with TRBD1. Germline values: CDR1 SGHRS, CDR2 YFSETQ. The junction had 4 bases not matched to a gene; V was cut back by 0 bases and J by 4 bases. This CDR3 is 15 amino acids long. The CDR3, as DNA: TGCGCCAGCAGCTTGGAGGACAGGGTAGCAGATACGCAGTATTTT. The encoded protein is CASSLEDRVADTQYF.

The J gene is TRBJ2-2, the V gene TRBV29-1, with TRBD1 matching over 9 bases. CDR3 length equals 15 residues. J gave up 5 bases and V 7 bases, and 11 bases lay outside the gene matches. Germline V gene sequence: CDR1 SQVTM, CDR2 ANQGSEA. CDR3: CSAPKGDRVTGELFF. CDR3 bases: TGCAGCGCCCCGAAGGGGGACAGGGTGACCGGGGAGCTGTTTTTT.

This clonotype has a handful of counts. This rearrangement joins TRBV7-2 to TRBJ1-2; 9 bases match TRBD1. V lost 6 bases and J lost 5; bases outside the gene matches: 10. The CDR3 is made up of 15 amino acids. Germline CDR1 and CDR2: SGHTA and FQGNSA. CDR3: CASRTSPGQGYGYTF. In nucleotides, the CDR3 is TGTGCCAGCAGAACATCACCGGGACAGGGATATGGCTACACCTTC. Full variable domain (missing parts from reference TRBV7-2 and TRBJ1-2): GAGVSQSPSNKVTEKGKDVELRCDPISGHTALYWYRQSLGQGLEFLIYFQGNSAPDKSGLPSDRFSAERTGGSVSTLTIQRTQQEDSAVYLCASRTSPGQGYGYTFGSGTRLTVV.

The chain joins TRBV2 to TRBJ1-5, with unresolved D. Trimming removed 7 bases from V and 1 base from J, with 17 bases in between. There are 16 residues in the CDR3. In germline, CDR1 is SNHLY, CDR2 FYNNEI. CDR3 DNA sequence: TGTGCCAGCATCCTTGATAAGTCTTGGAGCAATCAGCCCCAGCATTTT. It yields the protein CASILDKSWSNQPQHF.

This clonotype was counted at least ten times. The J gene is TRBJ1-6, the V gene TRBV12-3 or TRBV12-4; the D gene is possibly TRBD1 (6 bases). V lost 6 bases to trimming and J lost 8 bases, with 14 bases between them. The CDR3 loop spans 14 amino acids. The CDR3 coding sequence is TGTGCCAGCAGCAGCCAGGGGAGGGATTCACCCCTCCACTTT. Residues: CASSSQGRDSPLHF.

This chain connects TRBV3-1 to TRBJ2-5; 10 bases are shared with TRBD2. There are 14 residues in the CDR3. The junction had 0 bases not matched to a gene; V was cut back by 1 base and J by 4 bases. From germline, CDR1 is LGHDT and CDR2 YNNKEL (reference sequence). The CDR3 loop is CASSQASGRETQYF. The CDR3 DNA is TGTGCCAGCAGCCAAGCTAGCGGGAGAGAGACCCAGTACTTC.

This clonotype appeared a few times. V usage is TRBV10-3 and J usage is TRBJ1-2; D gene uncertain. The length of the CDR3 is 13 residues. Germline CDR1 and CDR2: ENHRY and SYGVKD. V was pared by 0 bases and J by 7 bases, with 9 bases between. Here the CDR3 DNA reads TGTGCCATCAGTGAGTCGGGGAGCAGTGGCTACACCTTC. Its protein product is CAISESGSSGYTF.

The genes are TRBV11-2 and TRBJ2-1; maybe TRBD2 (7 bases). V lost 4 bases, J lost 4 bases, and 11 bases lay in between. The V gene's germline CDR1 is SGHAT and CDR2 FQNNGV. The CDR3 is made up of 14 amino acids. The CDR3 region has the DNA TGTGCCAGCAGCTACGCGGGGGCTTACAATGAGCAGTTCTTC. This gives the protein CASSYAGAYNEQFF.

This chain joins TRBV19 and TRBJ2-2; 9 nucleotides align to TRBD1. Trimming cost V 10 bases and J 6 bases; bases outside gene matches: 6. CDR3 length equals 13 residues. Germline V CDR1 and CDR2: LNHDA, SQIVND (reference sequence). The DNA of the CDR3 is TGTGCCACTTCGGGACAGGGAGCCGGGGAGCTGTTTTTT. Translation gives CATSGQGAGELFF.

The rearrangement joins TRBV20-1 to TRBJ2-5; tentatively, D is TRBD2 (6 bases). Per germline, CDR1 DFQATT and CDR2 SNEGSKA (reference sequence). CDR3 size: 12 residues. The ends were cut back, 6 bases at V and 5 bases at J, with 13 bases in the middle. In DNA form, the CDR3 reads TGCAGTGCACCGACTAGTTTTGAGACCCAGTACTTC. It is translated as CSAPTSFETQYF.

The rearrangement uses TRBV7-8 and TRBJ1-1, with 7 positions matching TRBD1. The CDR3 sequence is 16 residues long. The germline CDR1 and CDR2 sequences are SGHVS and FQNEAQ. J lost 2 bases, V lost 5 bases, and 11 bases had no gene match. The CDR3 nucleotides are TGTGCCAGCAGCCCACGACAGGGAGCGAGAAACACTGAAGCTTTCTTT. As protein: CASSPRQGARNTEAFF.

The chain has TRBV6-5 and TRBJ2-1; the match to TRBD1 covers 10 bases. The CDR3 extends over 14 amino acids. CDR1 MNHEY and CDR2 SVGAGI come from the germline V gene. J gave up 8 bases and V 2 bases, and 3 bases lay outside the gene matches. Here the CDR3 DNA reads TGTGCCAGCAGTTACGCGACAGGGGGCGATGAGCAGTTCTTC. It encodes CASSYATGGDEQFF.

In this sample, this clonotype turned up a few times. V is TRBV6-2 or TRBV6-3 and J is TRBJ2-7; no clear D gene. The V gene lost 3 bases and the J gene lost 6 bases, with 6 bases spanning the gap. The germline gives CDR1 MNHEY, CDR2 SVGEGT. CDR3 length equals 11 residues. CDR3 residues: CASSYNGEQYV. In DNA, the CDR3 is TGTGCCAGCAGTTATAACGGCGAGCAGTACGTC.

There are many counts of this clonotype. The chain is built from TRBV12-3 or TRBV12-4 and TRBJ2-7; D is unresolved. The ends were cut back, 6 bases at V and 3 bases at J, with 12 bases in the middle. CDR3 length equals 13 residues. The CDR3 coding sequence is TGTGCCAGCAGCTTTCAGTCAGGCTACGAGCAGTACTTC. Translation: CASSFQSGYEQYF.

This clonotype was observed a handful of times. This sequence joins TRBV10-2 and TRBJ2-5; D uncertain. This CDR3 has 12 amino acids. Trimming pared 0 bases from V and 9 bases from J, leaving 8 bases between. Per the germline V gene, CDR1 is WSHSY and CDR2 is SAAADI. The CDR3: CASSESGVPQYF. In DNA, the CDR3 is TGCGCCAGCAGTGAGTCCGGAGTACCCCAGTACTTC.

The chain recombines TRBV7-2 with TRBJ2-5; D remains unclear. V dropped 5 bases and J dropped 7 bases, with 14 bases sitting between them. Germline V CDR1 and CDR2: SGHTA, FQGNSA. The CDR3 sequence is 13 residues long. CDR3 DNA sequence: TGTGCCAGCAGCCCCCAGCCGCTGGGGACCCAGTACTTC. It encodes CASSPQPLGTQYF.

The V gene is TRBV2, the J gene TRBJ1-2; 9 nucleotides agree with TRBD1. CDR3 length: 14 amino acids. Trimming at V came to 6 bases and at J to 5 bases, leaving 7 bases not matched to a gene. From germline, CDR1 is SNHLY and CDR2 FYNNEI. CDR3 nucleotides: TGTGCCAGCAGAGTACAGGGGGCGAGTTATGGCTACACCTTC. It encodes CASRVQGASYGYTF. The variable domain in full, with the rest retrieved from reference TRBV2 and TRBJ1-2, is EPEVTQTPSHQVTQMGQEVILRCVPISNHLYFYWYRQILGQKVEFLVSFYNNEISEKSEIFDDQFSVERPDGSNFTLKIRSTKLEDSAMYFCASRVQGASYGYTFGSGTRLTVV.

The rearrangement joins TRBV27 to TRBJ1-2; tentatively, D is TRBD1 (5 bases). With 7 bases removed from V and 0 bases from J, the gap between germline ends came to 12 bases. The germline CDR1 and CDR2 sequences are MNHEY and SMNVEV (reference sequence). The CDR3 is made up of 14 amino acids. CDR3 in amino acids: CASTTLGANYGYTF. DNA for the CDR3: TGTGCCAGCACGACGTTGGGGGCTAACTATGGCTACACCTTC.